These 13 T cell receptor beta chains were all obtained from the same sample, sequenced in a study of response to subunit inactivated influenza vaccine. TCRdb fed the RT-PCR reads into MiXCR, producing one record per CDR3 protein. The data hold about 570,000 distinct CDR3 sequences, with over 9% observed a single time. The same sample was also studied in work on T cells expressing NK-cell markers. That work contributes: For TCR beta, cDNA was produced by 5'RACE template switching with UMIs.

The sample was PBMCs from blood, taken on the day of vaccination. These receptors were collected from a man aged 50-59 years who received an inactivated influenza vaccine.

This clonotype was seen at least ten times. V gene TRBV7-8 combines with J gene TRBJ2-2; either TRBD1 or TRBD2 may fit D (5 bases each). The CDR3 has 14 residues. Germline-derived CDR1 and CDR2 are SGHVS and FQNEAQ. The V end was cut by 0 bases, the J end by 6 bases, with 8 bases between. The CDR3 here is CASSLALGAGELFF. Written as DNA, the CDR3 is TGTGCCAGCAGCTTAGCGCTGGGGGCCGGGGAGCTGTTTTTT.

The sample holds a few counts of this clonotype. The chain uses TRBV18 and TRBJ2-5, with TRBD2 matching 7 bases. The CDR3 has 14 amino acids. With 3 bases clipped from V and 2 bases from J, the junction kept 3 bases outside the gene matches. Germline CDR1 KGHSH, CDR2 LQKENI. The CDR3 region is CASSPLADQETQYF. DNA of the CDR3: TGTGCCAGCTCACCGCTAGCGGATCAAGAGACCCAGTACTTC.

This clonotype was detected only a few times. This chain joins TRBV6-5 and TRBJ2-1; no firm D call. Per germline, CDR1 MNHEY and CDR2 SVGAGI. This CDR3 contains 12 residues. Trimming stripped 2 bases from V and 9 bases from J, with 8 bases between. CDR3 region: CASSYPMGEQFF. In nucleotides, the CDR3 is TGTGCCAGCAGTTACCCCATGGGTGAGCAGTTCTTC.

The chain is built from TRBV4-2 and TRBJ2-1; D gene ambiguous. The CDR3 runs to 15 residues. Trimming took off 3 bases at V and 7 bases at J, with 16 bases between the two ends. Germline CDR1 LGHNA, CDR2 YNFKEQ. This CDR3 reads CASSQIIAFQNEQFF. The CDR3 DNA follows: TGTGCCAGCAGCCAGATCATAGCATTCCAGAATGAGCAGTTCTTC.

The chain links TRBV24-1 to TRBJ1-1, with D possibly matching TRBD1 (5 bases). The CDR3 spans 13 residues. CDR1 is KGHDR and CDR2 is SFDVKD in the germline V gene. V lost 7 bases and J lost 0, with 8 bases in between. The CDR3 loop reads CATRGRMNTEAFF. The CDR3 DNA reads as TGTGCCACCAGGGGACGGATGAACACTGAAGCTTTCTTT.

CDR3 coding DNA: TGTGCCATCTCTCCGGGAGGGCAAACAGATACGCAGTATTTT. Protein product: CAISPGGQTDTQYF. V usage is TRBV10-3 and J usage is TRBJ2-3, with TRBD2 matching 8 bases. The CDR3 contains 14 residues. Per the germline V gene, CDR1 is ENHRY and CDR2 is SYGVKD. V was pared by 8 bases and J by 3 bases, with 7 bases of the junction left unmatched.

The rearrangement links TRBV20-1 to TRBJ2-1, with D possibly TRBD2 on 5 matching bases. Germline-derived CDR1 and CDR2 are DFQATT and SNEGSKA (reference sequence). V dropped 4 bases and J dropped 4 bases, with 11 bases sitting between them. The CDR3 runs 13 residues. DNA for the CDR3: TGCAGTGCTATTACGGGATGGTACAATGAGCAGTTCTTC. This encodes CSAITGWYNEQFF.

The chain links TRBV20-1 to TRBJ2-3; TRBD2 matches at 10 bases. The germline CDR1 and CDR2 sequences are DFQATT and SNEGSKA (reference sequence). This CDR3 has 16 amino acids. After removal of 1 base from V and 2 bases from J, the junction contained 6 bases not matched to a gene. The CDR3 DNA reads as TGCAGTGCTAGAGGTTTAACTAGCGGGAACACAGATACGCAGTATTTT. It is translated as CSARGLTSGNTDTQYF.

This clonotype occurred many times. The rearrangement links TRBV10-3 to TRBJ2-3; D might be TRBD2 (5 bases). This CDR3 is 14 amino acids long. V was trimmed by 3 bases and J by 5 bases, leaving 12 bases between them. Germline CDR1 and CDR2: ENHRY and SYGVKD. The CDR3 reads CAISESPEGDTQYF. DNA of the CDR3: TGTGCCATCAGTGAAAGCCCCGAGGGAGATACGCAGTATTTT.

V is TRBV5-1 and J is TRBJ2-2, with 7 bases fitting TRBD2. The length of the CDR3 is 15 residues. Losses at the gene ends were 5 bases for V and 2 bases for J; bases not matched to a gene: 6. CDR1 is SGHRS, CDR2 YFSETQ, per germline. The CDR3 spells CASSYSGHNTGELFF. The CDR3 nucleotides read TGCGCCAGCAGTTATAGCGGGCATAACACCGGGGAGCTGTTTTTT.

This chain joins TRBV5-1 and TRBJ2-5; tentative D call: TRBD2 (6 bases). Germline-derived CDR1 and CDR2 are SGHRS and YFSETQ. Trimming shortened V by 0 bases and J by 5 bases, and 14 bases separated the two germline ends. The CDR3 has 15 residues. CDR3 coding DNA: TGCGCCAGCAGCTTGGACGGGAGCTTTATCGAGACCCAGTACTTC. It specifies CASSLDGSFIETQYF. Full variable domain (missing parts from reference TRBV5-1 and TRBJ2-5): KAGVTQTPRYLIKTRGQQVTLSCSPISGHRSVSWYQQTPGQGLQFLFEYFSETQRNKGNFPGRFSGRQFSNSRSEMNVSTLELGDSALYLCASSLDGSFIETQYFGPGTRLLVL.

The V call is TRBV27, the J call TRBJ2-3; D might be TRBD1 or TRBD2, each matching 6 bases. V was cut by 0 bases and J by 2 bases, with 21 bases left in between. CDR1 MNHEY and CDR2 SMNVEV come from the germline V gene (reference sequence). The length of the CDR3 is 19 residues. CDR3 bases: TGTGCCAGCAGTTTATCCCGTAGCGTAGGGGGGCTCCCCACAGATACGCAGTATTTT. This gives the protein CASSLSRSVGGLPTDTQYF.

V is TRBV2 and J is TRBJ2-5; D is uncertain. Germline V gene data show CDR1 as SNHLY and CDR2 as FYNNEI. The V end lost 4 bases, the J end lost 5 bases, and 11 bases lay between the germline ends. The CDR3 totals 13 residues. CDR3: CASSVAVRETQYF. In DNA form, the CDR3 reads TGTGCCAGCAGTGTGGCGGTCCGTGAGACCCAGTACTTC.